This T cell receptor beta chain derives from a study of tumor-infiltrating lymphocytes in primary liver carcinoma. RNA and DNA were co-extracted from around 18-30 mg of unsorted bulk tissue. Findings of the study overall: Only about 7-25% of top clones occurred in every one of the five tumor regions.

This CDR3 has 15 residues. V was trimmed by 3 bases and J by 12 bases, leaving 22 bases between them. The germline V gene has CDR1 SGHDT and CDR2 YYEEEE. Notes on this clonotype: Its antigen is not known. The conserved final phenylalanine or tryptophan is absent from the CDR3, which likely points to a read error.

Total RNA amounting to 500 ng was the source from which TCR beta cDNA was made with a constant-region primer. For TCR beta, libraries were produced by three nested multiplex PCR rounds using slightly modified ARM-PCR. Each of the first two PCR rounds ran approximately 11 cycles with TRBV1-TRBV30 forward and C-beta reverse primers. TCRdb re-analysed the multiplex PCR reads in MiXCR, keeping a single row per CDR3 protein. The sample carries under 130,000 distinct CDR3 sequences, around 84% recorded once. The sequencing input was liver tumor tissue from sampling region 3. Specified subset: tumor region T3, left-lateral pole. The sequence was obtained from a man aged 40-50 years with primary liver carcinoma and hepatitis B virus infection. V and J are TRBV5-6 and TRBJ1-5; D remains ambiguous. The CDR3 protein is CASSSTWEGDQFQHI. The CDR3 DNA sequence: TGTGCCAGCAGCTCTACTTGGGAGGGCGATCAGTTCCAGCATATT.